This is a list of T cell receptor beta chains from one sample in a study of T cell responses to AZD1222 COVID-19 vaccine. TCRdb's table, derived via immunoSEQ multiplex PCR, lists solely in-frame clones and lacks some. The table records 130,000 or so clones, about 92% of them present only once. This specimen consisted of peripheral blood, obtained on day 0 of AZD1222 vaccination. All receptors come from an adult in good health. Both conserved end residues are part of each CDR3. D genes are given only for firm matches. Clone sizes are given selectively: once, few, many, or a class where the clone is expanded.

v_gene	j_gene	len	abundance	d_gene	CDR3nt	CDR3aa
TRBV5-6	TRBJ2-5	13	few	.	TGTGCCAGCAGCTTGTGGGTACAAGAGACCCAGTACTTC	CASSLWVQETQYF
TRBV5-1	TRBJ1-1	15	.	.	TGCGCCAGCAGCCCTCTACAGTCTAAAGTTACTGAAGCTTTCTTT	CASSPLQSKVTEAFF
TRBV9	TRBJ2-2	18	.	TRBD2	TGTGCCAGCAGCACACAAGCCGGGACTAGCGGTAACACCGGGGAGCTGTTTTTT	CASSTQAGTSGNTGELFF
TRBV18	TRBJ2-7	15	.	.	TGTGCCAGCTCACCACGGCGGGGCAGCTCCTACGAGCAGTACTTC	CASSPRRGSSYEQYF
TRBV5-1	TRBJ1-2	15	once	.	TGCGCCAGCAGCCCCCTTCCTGGCAAGGGTCATGGCTACACCTTC	CASSPLPGKGHGYTF
TRBV6-5	TRBJ2-7	12	.	.	TGTGCCAGCAGTTCCGAGGGATACGAGCAGTACTTC	CASSSEGYEQYF
TRBV5-1	TRBJ2-5	15	.	TRBD1	TGCGCCAGCAGCCCAACCCCGGGACAGGGAGAGACCCAGTACTTC	CASSPTPGQGETQYF
TRBV24-1	TRBJ2-1	13	.	.	TGTGCCACCAGTGAATCTAGCGTGGATGAGCAGTTCTTC	CATSESSVDEQFF
TRBV11-2	TRBJ1-4	14	.	TRBD1	TGTGCCAGCAGCGTCAGGGGGGGGAATGAAAAACTGTTTTTT	CASSVRGGNEKLFF
TRBV5-1	TRBJ2-1	15	.	.	TGCGCCAGCAGCTTAGCGGGACAATCCTACAATGAGCAGTTCTTC	CASSLAGQSYNEQFF
TRBV27	TRBJ2-7	14	.	TRBD1	TGTGCCAGCAGTTTACAGAGGGGCAGGGGGGAGCAGTACTTC	CASSLQRGRGEQYF
TRBV6-5	TRBJ2-2	14	.	TRBD2	TGTGCCAGCAAAATGGGACTAGCGGTGGGGGAGCTGTTTTTT	CASKMGLAVGELFF
TRBV29-1	TRBJ2-3	23	.	.	TGCAGCGTTGAACCGACATCCCAGCATAAGAATGGCCGGGCGCTCCGGGGGTCAGATACGCAGTATTTT	CSVEPTSQHKNGRALRGSDTQYF
TRBV5-1	TRBJ2-3	14	.	.	TGCGCCAGCAGCTTGGATCCAGGGGCAGATACGCAGTATTTT	CASSLDPGADTQYF
TRBV6-5	TRBJ1-5	14	.	TRBD1	TGTGCCAGCAGTAACAGGGGAGTTCATCAGCCCCAGCATTTT	CASSNRGVHQPQHF